This record concerns one T cell receptor beta chain sequence. The antigen is undetermined. The data were obtained in a study of T-cell reconstitution after alpha-beta-depleted transplantation in children. General study findings and limits: For some patients, TCRbeta diversity was high at day 60 because of recipient T cells and thymic progenitors that survived. One year after transplant, T-cell counts and diversity came mostly from newly produced T cells. Alpha-beta T cells present about two months after transplant were reported to originate from several hundred expanded graft clones.

V was trimmed by 0 bases and J by 10 bases, leaving 21 bases between them. This CDR3 has 16 amino acids. Germline V gene data show CDR1 as SQVTM and CDR2 as ANQGSEA. During its preparation, the TCRbeta library received unique molecular identifiers. Each CDR3 protein gets one entry after TCRdb re-called the PCR reads with MiXCR. The data contain approximately 250,000 distinct CDR3 sequences, 25% of them singletons. This receptor was identified in a girl aged 2-10 years with Fanconi anemia, due to receive a stem cell transplant. The sample here was PBMCs, taken before TCRalphabeta/CD19-depleted stem cell transplant. The chain links TRBV29-1 to TRBJ2-2; D assignment may be TRBD1 or TRBD2 (5 bases each). This chain's CDR3 is CSVEDLSGTNDEELFF. For the CDR3, the DNA is TGCAGCGTTGAAGATCTTAGTGGGACCAACGACGAGGAGCTGTTTTTT.